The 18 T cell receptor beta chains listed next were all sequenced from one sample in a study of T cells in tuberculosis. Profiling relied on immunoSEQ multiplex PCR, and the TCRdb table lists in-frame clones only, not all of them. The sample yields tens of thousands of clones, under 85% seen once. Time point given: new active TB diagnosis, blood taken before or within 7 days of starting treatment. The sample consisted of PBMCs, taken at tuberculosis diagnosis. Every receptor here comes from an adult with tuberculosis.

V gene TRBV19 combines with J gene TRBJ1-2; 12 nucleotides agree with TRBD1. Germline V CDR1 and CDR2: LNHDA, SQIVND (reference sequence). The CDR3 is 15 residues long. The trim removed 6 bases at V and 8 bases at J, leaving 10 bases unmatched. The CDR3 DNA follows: TGTGCCAGTAGCTCAGGGACAGGGGGCGAAAGGGGCTACACCTTC. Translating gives CASSSGTGGERGYTF.

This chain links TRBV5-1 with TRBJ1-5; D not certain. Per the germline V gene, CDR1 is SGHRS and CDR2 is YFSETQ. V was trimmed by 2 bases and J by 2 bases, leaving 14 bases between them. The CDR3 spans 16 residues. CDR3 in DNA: TGCGCCAGCAGCTTCGCCCCCACCGGGGGCAATCAGCCCCAGCATTTT. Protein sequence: CASSFAPTGGNQPQHF.

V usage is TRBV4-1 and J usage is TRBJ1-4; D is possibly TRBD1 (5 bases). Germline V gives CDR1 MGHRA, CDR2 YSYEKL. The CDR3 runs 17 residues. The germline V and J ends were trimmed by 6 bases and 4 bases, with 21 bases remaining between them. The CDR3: CASSYGGGRRRNEKLFF. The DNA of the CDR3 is TGCGCCAGCAGTTACGGGGGTGGGAGGAGACGTAATGAAAAACTGTTTTTT.

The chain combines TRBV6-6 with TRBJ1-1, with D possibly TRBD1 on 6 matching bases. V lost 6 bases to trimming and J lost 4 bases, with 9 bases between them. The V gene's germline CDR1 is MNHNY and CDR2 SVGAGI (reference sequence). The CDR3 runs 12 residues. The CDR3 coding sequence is TGTGCCAGCAGCAAAGGGGGCACTGAAGCTTTCTTT. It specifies CASSKGGTEAFF.

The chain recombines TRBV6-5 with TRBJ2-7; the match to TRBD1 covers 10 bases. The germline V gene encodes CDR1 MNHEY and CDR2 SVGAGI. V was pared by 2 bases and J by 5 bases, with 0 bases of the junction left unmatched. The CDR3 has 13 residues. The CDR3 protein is CASSYGQGDEQYF. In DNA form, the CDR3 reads TGTGCCAGCAGTTACGGACAGGGGGACGAGCAGTACTTC.

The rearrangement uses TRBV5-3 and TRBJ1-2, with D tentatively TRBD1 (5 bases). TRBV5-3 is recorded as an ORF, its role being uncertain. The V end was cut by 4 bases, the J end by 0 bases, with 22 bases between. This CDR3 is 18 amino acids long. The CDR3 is CARSLDSTGLPANYGYTF. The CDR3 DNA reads TGTGCCAGAAGCCTTGATTCTACGGGACTTCCCGCTAACTATGGCTACACCTTC.

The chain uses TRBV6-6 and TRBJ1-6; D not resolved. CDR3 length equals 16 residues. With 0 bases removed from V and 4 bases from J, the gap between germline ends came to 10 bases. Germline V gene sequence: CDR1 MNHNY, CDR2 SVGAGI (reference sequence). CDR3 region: CASSYSMSIYNSPLHF. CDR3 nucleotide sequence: TGTGCCAGCAGTTACTCGATGAGCATTTATAATTCACCCCTCCACTTT.

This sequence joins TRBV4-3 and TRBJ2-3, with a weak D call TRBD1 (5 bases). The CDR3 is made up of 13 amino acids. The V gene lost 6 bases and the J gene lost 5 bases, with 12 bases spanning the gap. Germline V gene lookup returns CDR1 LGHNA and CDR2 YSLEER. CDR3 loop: CASRLEGVDTQYF. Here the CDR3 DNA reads TGCGCCAGCAGGCTCGAAGGGGTAGATACGCAGTATTTT.

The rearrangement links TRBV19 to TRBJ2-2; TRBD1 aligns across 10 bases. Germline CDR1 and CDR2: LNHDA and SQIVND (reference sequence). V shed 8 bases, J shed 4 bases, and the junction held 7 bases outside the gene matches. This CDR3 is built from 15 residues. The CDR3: CASRRTGGSTGELFF. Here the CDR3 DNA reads TGTGCCAGTCGAAGGACAGGGGGAAGCACCGGGGAGCTGTTTTTT.

In nucleotides, the CDR3 is TGCGCCAGCAGTGAACCCGGGACTAGCCTTTCGAACGATACGCAGTATTTT. It encodes CASSEPGTSLSNDTQYF. V is TRBV10-1 and J is TRBJ2-3; 9 nucleotides agree with TRBD2. The CDR3 covers 17 residues. The J segment lost 6 bases and the V segment lost 3 bases, leaving 13 bases of the junction unmatched. Per the germline V gene, CDR1 is WNHNN and CDR2 is SYGVQD (reference sequence).

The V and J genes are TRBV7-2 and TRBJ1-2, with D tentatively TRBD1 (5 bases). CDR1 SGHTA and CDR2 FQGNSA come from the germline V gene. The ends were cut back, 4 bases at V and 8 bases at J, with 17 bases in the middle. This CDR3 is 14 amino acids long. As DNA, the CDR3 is TGTGCCAGCAGCTACTCCGCCAGGGAAGGCGGCTACACCTTC. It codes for CASSYSAREGGYTF.

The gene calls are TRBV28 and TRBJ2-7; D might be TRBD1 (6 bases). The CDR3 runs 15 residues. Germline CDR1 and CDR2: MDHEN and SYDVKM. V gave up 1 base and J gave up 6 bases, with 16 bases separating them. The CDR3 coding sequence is TGTGCCAGCAGTTTATTAGGGCAGGGGAAGGGCGAGCAGTACTTC. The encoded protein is CASSLLGQGKGEQYF.

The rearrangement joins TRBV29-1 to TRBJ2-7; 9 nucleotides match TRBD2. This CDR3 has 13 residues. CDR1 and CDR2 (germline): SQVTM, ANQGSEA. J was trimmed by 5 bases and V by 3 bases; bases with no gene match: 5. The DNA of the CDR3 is TGCAGCGTTGATCCCGCGGGGGGGGACGAGCAGTACTTC. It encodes CSVDPAGGDEQYF.

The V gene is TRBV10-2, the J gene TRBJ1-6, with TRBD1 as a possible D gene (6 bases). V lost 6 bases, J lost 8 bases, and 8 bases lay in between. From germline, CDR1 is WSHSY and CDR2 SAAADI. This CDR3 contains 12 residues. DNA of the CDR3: TGCGCCAGCAGAGGGGGTGATTCACCCCTCCACTTT. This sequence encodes CASRGGDSPLHF.

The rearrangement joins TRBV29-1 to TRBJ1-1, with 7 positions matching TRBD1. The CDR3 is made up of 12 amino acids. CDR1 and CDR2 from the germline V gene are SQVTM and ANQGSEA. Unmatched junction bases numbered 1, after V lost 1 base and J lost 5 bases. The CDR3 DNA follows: TGCAGCGTTGAAGTACAGGGGACTGAAGCTTTCTTT. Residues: CSVEVQGTEAFF.

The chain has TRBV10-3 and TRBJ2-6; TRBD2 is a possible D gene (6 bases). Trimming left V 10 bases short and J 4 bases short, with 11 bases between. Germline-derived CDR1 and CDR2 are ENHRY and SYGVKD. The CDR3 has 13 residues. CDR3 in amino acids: CASRGYGANVLTF. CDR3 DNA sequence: TGTGCCAGCCGGGGGTACGGGGCCAACGTCCTGACTTTC.

CDR3 nucleotides: TGCGCCAGCAGTGAGGAGGGCAGCTCCTACGAGCAGTACTTC. It is translated as CASSEEGSSYEQYF. V usage is TRBV10-1 and J usage is TRBJ2-7; the D gene is possibly TRBD2 (5 bases). The CDR3 loop spans 14 amino acids. The V gene's germline CDR1 is WNHNN and CDR2 SYGVQD (reference sequence). Trimming cost V 2 bases and J 0 bases, with 8 bases left between them.

The DNA of the CDR3 is TGTGCCAGCAGCTTTGGGCTGACTAGCGGGAGTCCTGAGCAGTTCTTC. Translating gives CASSFGLTSGSPEQFF. J is TRBJ2-1 and V is TRBV7-9, with 12 bases fitting TRBD2. The CDR3 spans 16 residues. Germline CDR1 and CDR2: SEHNR and FQNEAQ (reference sequence). V shed 3 bases, J shed 9 bases, and the junction held 9 bases outside the gene matches.